These 31 T cell receptor beta chains share one sample of origin, sequenced in a study of identical twins' blood T cells. TCRdb reanalysed the 5' RACE reads using MiXCR and keeps one entry per CDR3 protein. The sample shows around 380,000 distinct CDR3 sequences, 25% to 35% of them seen only once. The sequenced sample consisted of PBMCs. These TCRs come from a woman aged 18 to 55 in good health.

The table lists this clonotype with a few counts. The genes are TRBV10-3 and TRBJ2-3, with 10 bases fitting TRBD2. Trimming took 7 bases from V and 0 from J; bases not matched to a gene: 7. From germline, CDR1 is ENHRY and CDR2 SYGVKD. The CDR3 spans 16 residues. The chain's CDR3 is CAITDTGLASTDTQYF. CDR3 nucleotide sequence: TGTGCCATCACCGACACGGGACTAGCGAGCACAGATACGCAGTATTTT.

This clonotype was counted between two and nine times. The chain links TRBV20-1 to TRBJ2-7; D gene uncertain. Trimming pared 6 bases from V and 5 bases from J, leaving 8 bases between. There are 10 residues in the CDR3. Germline V gene sequence: CDR1 DFQATT, CDR2 SNEGSKA (reference sequence). The CDR3 nucleotides are TGCAGTGCGCTTGGGGACGAGCAGTACTTC. Encoded protein: CSALGDEQYF.

For this clonotype: Just one base apart from a much larger clone, this may be a read error. The genes are TRBV11-2 and TRBJ2-3, with TRBD2 identical over 11 bases. In germline, CDR1 is SGHAT, CDR2 FQNNGV. Trimming cost V 5 bases and J 0 bases; bases outside gene matches: 10. The CDR3 spans 18 residues. CDR3 amino acids: CASSRTSGWRQSTDTQYF. Here the CDR3 DNA reads TGTGCCAGCAGCCGGACTAGCGGGTGGCGTCAGAGCACAGATACGCAGTATTTT.

This clonotype occurred a few times. The gene calls are TRBV27 and TRBJ1-5; D is perhaps TRBD1 (6 bases). The germline CDR1 and CDR2 sequences are MNHEY and SMNVEV (reference sequence). V dropped 3 bases and J dropped 1 base, with 10 bases sitting between them. The CDR3 extends over 15 amino acids. The CDR3 region is CASSLRGGSNQPQHF. In DNA, the CDR3 is TGTGCCAGCAGTTTGAGGGGGGGGAGCAATCAGCCCCAGCATTTT.

The V and J genes are TRBV10-3 and TRBJ2-7; the match to TRBD1 covers 10 bases. The CDR3 has 15 residues. Germline V CDR1 and CDR2: ENHRY, SYGVKD. With V trimmed by 3 bases and J by 3 bases, 5 bases remained unmatched. The CDR3 DNA reads as TGTGCCATCAGTGACACCGGGACAGGGGACTACGAGCAGTACTTC. Translated: CAISDTGTGDYEQYF.

This clonotype has just a few counts. This rearrangement joins TRBV7-9 to TRBJ2-3, with D possibly TRBD2 on 6 matching bases. The germline CDR1 and CDR2 sequences are SEHNR and FQNEAQ (reference sequence). Trimming took off 2 bases at V and 5 bases at J, with 11 bases between the two ends. The CDR3 length is 14 residues. CDR3 coding DNA: TGTGCCAGCAGCTTAACGGCGGGGAAAGATACGCAGTATTTT. Protein product: CASSLTAGKDTQYF.

This clonotype has more than one count but fewer than ten. A much more abundant neighbour one base away suggests this may be a read error. The chain is built from TRBV24-1 and TRBJ2-1; maybe TRBD2 (5 bases). Germline V CDR1 and CDR2: KGHDR, SFDVKD. Trimming removed 4 bases from V and 12 bases from J, with 15 bases in between. The CDR3 covers 13 residues. The CDR3 region is CATSDEGTHGQFF. CDR3 nucleotides: TGTGCCACCAGTGACGAGGGAACGCATGGGCAGTTCTTC.

This clonotype appeared a few times. The J gene is TRBJ1-1, the V gene TRBV5-1; no reliable D call. Germline V gene lookup returns CDR1 SGHRS and CDR2 YFSETQ. This CDR3 has 15 amino acids. The V end lost 0 bases, the J end lost 0 bases, and 9 bases lay between the germline ends. The CDR3 DNA sequence: TGCGCCAGCAGCTTGGATACGGTTATGAACACTGAAGCTTTCTTT. Translated: CASSLDTVMNTEAFF.

This clonotype was picked up a small number of times. The chain links TRBV4-3 to TRBJ2-2; 11 bases fit TRBD2. V lost 1 base to trimming and J lost 0 bases; unmatched junction nucleotides: 7. The CDR3 extends over 19 amino acids. Germline lookup yields CDR1 LGHNA and CDR2 YSLEER. The CDR3 coding sequence is TGCGCCAGCAGCCAAGCTCGAGGACTAGCGGGTGCGAACACCGGGGAGCTGTTTTTT. Translation: CASSQARGLAGANTGELFF.

This clonotype was seen ten or more times. The chain uses TRBV12-3 or TRBV12-4 and TRBJ2-3, with D possibly TRBD2 on 6 matching bases. This CDR3 has 16 residues. V was pared by 3 bases and J by 7 bases, with 20 bases between. The DNA for the CDR3 is TGTGCCAGCAGTTTTCTTGGGCGGGGCCCCAGGAATACGCAGTATTTT. It yields the protein CASSFLGRGPRNTQYF.

In this sample, this clonotype turned up a few times. This chain connects TRBV7-9 to TRBJ1-2; D gene uncertain. The germline V gene encodes CDR1 SEHNR and CDR2 FQNEAQ (reference sequence). CDR3 length: 15 residues. Trimming pared 3 bases from V and 0 bases from J, leaving 11 bases between. CDR3 DNA sequence: TGTGCCAGCAGCTTGACCGCCGAAGCTAACTATGGCTACACCTTC. Its translation: CASSLTAEANYGYTF.

The chain joins TRBV12-3 or TRBV12-4 to TRBJ1-1, with 11 nucleotides matching TRBD1. This CDR3 has 15 amino acids. V was clipped by 6 bases and J by 3 bases; unmatched bases: 6. The DNA for the CDR3 is TGTGCCAGCAGGGGGACAGGGGGTAGTCACACTGAAGCTTTCTTT. Translation gives CASRGTGGSHTEAFF.

This clonotype showed up many times. The genes are TRBV29-1 and TRBJ2-1; 7 bases match TRBD1. The J segment lost 9 bases and the V segment lost 1 base, leaving 9 bases of the junction unmatched. The CDR3 consists of 14 residues. Germline CDR1 is SQVTM and CDR2 is ANQGSEA. The DNA of the CDR3 is TGCAGCGTTGAAGTGGAGGCAGGGGGTACTGAGCAGTTCTTC. As protein: CSVEVEAGGTEQFF.

As concerns this clonotype: A much larger clone is a single base away; this may be a read error. The rearrangement links TRBV5-4 to TRBJ1-1; D is possibly TRBD1 (5 bases). The CDR3 consists of 14 residues. Per the germline V gene, CDR1 is SGHNT and CDR2 is YYREEE (reference sequence). CDR3 sequence (DNA): TGTGTCAGCAGCTTAATGACAGCCAACACTGAAGCTTTCTTT. Protein: CVSSLMTANTEAFF. Looking up the rest from reference TRBV5-4 and TRBJ1-1 gives the full variable domain: ETGVTQSPTHLIKTRGQQVTLRCSSQSGHNTVSWYQQALGQGPQFIFQYYREEENGRGNFPPRFSGLQFPNYSSELNVNALELDDSALYLCVSSLMTANTEAFFGQGTRLTVV.

This clonotype appeared many times. The chain uses TRBV12-3 or TRBV12-4 and TRBJ1-1; D uncertain. The CDR3 has 12 amino acids. V was cut by 1 base and J by 7 bases, with 7 bases left in between. DNA for the CDR3: TGTGCCAGCAGTTTAGAGGAAGGTGAAGCTTTCTTT. The encoded protein is CASSLEEGEAFF.

Only a few counts were recorded for this clonotype. The chain employs TRBV12-3 or TRBV12-4 and TRBJ2-7; no definite D call. V gave up 1 base and J gave up 5 bases, with 6 bases separating them. This CDR3 has 12 amino acids. The CDR3 loop is CASSLEENEQYF. In DNA, the CDR3 is TGTGCCAGCAGTTTAGAGGAGAACGAGCAGTACTTC.

The CDR3, as DNA: TGCAGCGCTGTGAGACTAGCGGGAGGGATCACAGATACGCAGTATTTT. Its translation is CSAVRLAGGITDTQYF. The chain joins TRBV29-1 to TRBJ2-3; 14 bases are a match to TRBD2. This CDR3 region has 16 residues. The V gene's germline CDR1 is SQVTM and CDR2 ANQGSEA. Unmatched junction bases numbered 8, after V lost 7 bases and J lost 2 bases.

The V and J genes are TRBV11-2 and TRBJ2-7; weak D call: TRBD2 (5 bases). This CDR3 is built from 11 residues. Germline CDR1 SGHAT, CDR2 FQNNGV. V was trimmed by 6 bases and J by 7 bases, leaving 10 bases between them. In nucleotides, the CDR3 is TGTGCCAGCAGTTCACCGGGGGAGCAGTACTTC. Its protein product is CASSSPGEQYF.

Only one count was recorded for this clonotype. The V call is TRBV20-1, the J call TRBJ1-5; D is unresolved. Germline V gives CDR1 DFQATT, CDR2 SNEGSKA (reference sequence). The V and J ends lost 7 bases and 9 bases respectively, with 19 bases between them. This CDR3 contains 13 residues. CDR3 sequence reads: CSVIEGESRPQHF. The CDR3 DNA is TGCAGTGTTATAGAGGGCGAAAGTCGGCCCCAGCATTTT.

The chain carries TRBV20-1 and TRBJ2-1, with no clear D. The V gene lost 0 bases and the J gene lost 2 bases, with 17 bases spanning the gap. CDR3 length: 17 residues. Germline values: CDR1 DFQATT, CDR2 SNEGSKA (reference sequence). The CDR3 bases are TGCAGTGCTAGAGATCTTGGCACGGACGCGACCTACAATGAGCAGTTCTTC. Translated, it gives CSARDLGTDATYNEQFF.

This sequence joins TRBV5-1 and TRBJ1-5; 9 positions match TRBD1. Gene TRBJ2-3 matches the end of the DNA better, so the J call may be wrong. The CDR3 extends over 14 amino acids. Germline V gene lookup returns CDR1 SGHRS and CDR2 YFSETQ. CDR3 residues: CASSPTDRGRPQYF. CDR3 nucleotide sequence: TGCGCCAGCAGCCCGACGGACAGGGGACGGCCCCAGTATTTT.

This clonotype is medium-sized. The rearrangement joins TRBV29-1 to TRBJ1-1, with D unclear. The V end lost 5 bases, the J end lost 0 bases, and 4 bases lay between the germline ends. Per the germline V gene, CDR1 is SQVTM and CDR2 is ANQGSEA. CDR3 length: 11 amino acids. The DNA of the CDR3 is TGCAGCGTTCTTTTGAACACTGAAGCTTTCTTT. It translates to CSVLLNTEAFF.

This clonotype was recorded many times. This rearrangement joins TRBV7-9 to TRBJ2-1; 8 nucleotides align to TRBD2. Germline-derived CDR1 and CDR2 are SEHNR and FQNEAQ (reference sequence). CDR3 size: 18 residues. The J segment lost 0 bases and the V segment lost 4 bases, leaving 11 bases of the junction unmatched. This chain's CDR3 is CASSSLHSREASYNEQFF. As DNA, the CDR3 is TGTGCCAGCAGCTCCCTCCACTCGCGGGAGGCCTCCTACAATGAGCAGTTCTTC. Full variable domain (outside the CDR3, taken from reference TRBV7-9 and TRBJ2-1): DTGVSQNPRHKITKRGQNVTFRCDPISEHNRLYWYRQTLGQGPEFLTYFQNEAQLEKSRLLSDRFSAERPKGSFSTLEIQRTEQGDSAMYLCASSSLHSREASYNEQFFGPGTRLTVL.

The chain recombines TRBV10-1 with TRBJ2-1; 7 bases are a match to TRBD1. After removal of 3 bases from V and 7 bases from J, the junction contained 3 bases not matched to a gene. The CDR3 loop spans 13 amino acids. Germline V CDR1 and CDR2: WNHNN, SYGVQD (reference sequence). DNA for the CDR3: TGCGCCAGCAGTGAATCCAGGGGGAATGAGCAGTTCTTC. Protein product: CASSESRGNEQFF.

The genes are TRBV2 and TRBJ2-5; 9 bases match TRBD1. V lost 9 bases, J lost 5 bases, and 7 bases stayed unmatched. The CDR3 totals 13 residues. CDR1 and CDR2 (germline): SNHLY, FYNNEI. In DNA, the CDR3 is TGTGCCAGGGGACAGGGTACTAGGGAGACCCAGTACTTC. Its protein product is CARGQGTRETQYF. Looking up the rest from reference TRBV2 and TRBJ2-5 gives the full variable domain: EPEVTQTPSHQVTQMGQEVILRCVPISNHLYFYWYRQILGQKVEFLVSFYNNEISEKSEIFDDQFSVERPDGSNFTLKIRSTKLEDSAMYFCARGQGTRETQYFGPGTRLLVL.

Many counts were recorded for this clonotype. The CDR3 DNA follows: TGTGCCAGCAGTCCGACCGTTCGACGAGAAAACACCATATATTTT. It encodes CASSPTVRRENTIYF. The V and J genes are TRBV6-6 and TRBJ1-3, with D unclear. The germline V gene encodes CDR1 MNHNY and CDR2 SVGAGI (reference sequence). The CDR3 is 15 residues long. V was pared by 5 bases and J by 6 bases, with 17 bases between.

This clonotype was detected many times. V gene TRBV14 combines with J gene TRBJ2-3, with no clear D. There are 14 residues in the CDR3. With 1 base removed from V and 4 bases from J, the gap between germline ends came to 9 bases. Germline CDR1 and CDR2: SGHDN and FVKESK. This CDR3 reads CASSQGNTPDTQYF. CDR3 nucleotide sequence: TGTGCCAGCAGCCAAGGAAATACCCCAGATACGCAGTATTTT.

For this clonotype: This sequence may be a read error, since a much larger clone differs from it by one base. The chain's CDR3 is CASGFTVGTEAFF. The CDR3 nucleotides read TGTGCTAGTGGTTTCACAGTGGGCACTGAAGCTTTCTTT. The chain uses TRBV12-5 and TRBJ1-1; D is unclear. This CDR3 has 13 residues. The germline CDR1 and CDR2 sequences are LGHNT and FRNRAP. Trimming shortened V by 3 bases and J by 4 bases, and 9 bases separated the two germline ends.

The chain employs TRBV10-3 and TRBJ1-2; no definite D call. Germline CDR1 reads ENHRY; CDR2 reads SYGVKD. The length of the CDR3 is 12 residues. The V end lost 2 bases, the J end lost 8 bases, and 9 bases lay between the germline ends. This CDR3 is CAISESGEGYTF. CDR3 sequence (DNA): TGTGCCATCAGTGAGAGTGGAGAGGGCTACACCTTC.

The chain carries TRBV5-6 and TRBJ2-2; D might be TRBD1 (6 bases). Germline V gives CDR1 SGHDT, CDR2 YYEEEE. The CDR3 covers 15 residues. V was cut by 2 bases and J by 4 bases, with 12 bases left in between. CDR3 sequence: CASSLRGYGTGELFF. In DNA, the CDR3 is TGTGCCAGCAGCTTAAGGGGGTATGGCACCGGGGAGCTGTTTTTT.

This rearrangement joins TRBV15 to TRBJ2-1, with 9 positions matching TRBD2. The length of the CDR3 is 15 residues. Germline CDR1 reads LNHNV; CDR2 reads YYDKDF (reference sequence). V gave up 3 bases and J gave up 2 bases; unmatched junction bases: 2. The CDR3 DNA is TGTGCCACCAGCAGTAGCGGGGGAACCTACAATGAGCAGTTCTTC. It translates to CATSSSGGTYNEQFF.